This is a list of T cell receptor beta chains from one sample in a study of blood T cells in healthy people across ages. TCRdb independently ran MiXCR on the 5' RACE reads; one entry per CDR3 protein. The repertoire holds over a million distinct CDR3 sequences, with less than 50% as singletons. Specimen: blood. The receptors come from a woman aged 60-75 years in good health. CDR3s include the opening cysteine and the closing phenylalanine or tryptophan. A D gene is named only where the DNA matches it firmly. Some rows mark clone size as missing; the rest say once, few, many or name a class of expanded clone.

TRBJ2-5	TRBV3-1	-	-	CASSPSVVAVETQYF	TGTGCCAGCAGCCCCTCGGTTGTAGCGGTAGAGACCCAGTACTTC
TRBJ2-5	TRBV21-1	-	once	CASSPEGTSGTFLGDNEQYF	TGTGCCAGCAGCCCCGAGGGGACTAGCGGGACTTTCCTTGGCGACAATGAGCAGTACTTC
TRBJ2-3	TRBV12-3/TRBV12-4	TRBD2	few	CASSLRGSGLAGSPSTDTQYF	TGTGCCAGCAGTTTAAGGGGGAGTGGACTAGCGGGATCTCCGAGCACAGATACGCAGTATTTT
TRBJ2-1	TRBV29-1	TRBD2	-	CSVDKFVSGIYNEQFF	TGCAGCGTTGATAAATTTGTTAGCGGGATCTACAATGAGCAGTTCTTC
TRBJ1-5	TRBV18	-	-	CASSPPGGVFNQPQHF	TGTGCCAGCTCACCACCGGGGGGGGTTTTCAATCAGCCCCAGCATTTT
TRBJ1-1	TRBV4-1	TRBD1	-	CASGPGQGNTEAFF	TGCGCCAGCGGCCCGGGACAGGGAAACACTGAAGCTTTCTTT
TRBJ2-5	TRBV20-1	-	-	CSASSVQRETQYF	TGCAGTGCTAGCTCGGTCCAAAGGGAGACCCAGTACTTC
TRBJ1-1	TRBV5-6	-	-	CASEDWGVIESNTEAFF	TGTGCCAGCGAAGATTGGGGTGTCATTGAATCGAACACTGAAGCTTTCTTT
TRBJ2-5	TRBV7-8	-	-	CASSSGRASAETQYF	TGTGCCAGCAGCTCAGGCAGAGCTTCGGCTGAGACCCAGTACTTC
TRBJ2-5	TRBV5-1	TRBD2	many	CASSSGLSGRAETQYF	TGCGCCAGCAGCTCGGGTTTGAGCGGGAGAGCAGAGACCCAGTACTTC
TRBJ2-3	TRBV12-3/TRBV12-4	-	few	CASSLTPGDTQYF	TGTGCCAGCAGTTTGACCCCGGGGGATACGCAGTATTTT
TRBJ2-7	TRBV20-1	TRBD1	-	CSARKTGGERYF	TGCAGTGCTAGAAAGACAGGGGGCGAGCGGTACTTC
TRBJ2-1	TRBV29-1	-	-	CSAEMGRDNEQFF	TGCAGCGCCGAGATGGGAAGGGACAATGAGCAGTTCTTC
TRBJ2-5	TRBV7-8	TRBD1	-	CASSSRDRGREGETQYF	TGTGCCAGCAGCTCGCGGGACAGGGGGCGTGAAGGAGAGACCCAGTACTTC
TRBJ2-3	TRBV12-5	-	many	CASGLVDTQYF	TGTGCCAGCGGGCTAGTAGATACGCAGTATTTT
TRBJ2-6	TRBV9	-	-	CASSVEHSPSSGANVLTF	TGTGCCAGCAGCGTAGAGCACAGTCCTTCCTCTGGGGCCAACGTCCTGACTTTC
TRBJ1-2	TRBV30	-	-	CASTALSGTNGYTF	TGTGCCTCTACAGCCCTTTCCGGGACGAACGGCTACACCTTC
TRBJ2-5	TRBV15	-	-	CATSRDYSRETQYF	TGTGCCACCAGCAGAGATTACAGCCGGGAGACCCAGTACTTC
TRBJ2-7	TRBV29-1	TRBD2	-	CSVEKLAGGEQYF	TGCAGCGTTGAAAAACTAGCGGGAGGTGAGCAGTACTTC
TRBJ2-7	TRBV5-5	-	-	CASSLVVGSSFYEQYF	TGTGCCAGCAGCTTGGTGGTGGGGTCATCCTTCTACGAGCAGTACTTC
TRBJ1-5	TRBV5-1	TRBD1	-	CASSPGTGQGNQPQHF	TGCGCCAGCAGCCCCGGGACAGGCCAGGGCAATCAGCCCCAGCATTTT
TRBJ2-7	TRBV20-1	TRBD1	-	CSAVRQGFYEQYF	TGCAGTGCTGTCCGACAGGGGTTCTACGAGCAGTACTTC
TRBJ2-3	TRBV7-3	TRBD2	many	CASSFSGSIADTQYF	TGTGCCAGCAGCTTTAGCGGGAGTATCGCAGATACGCAGTATTTT
TRBJ2-1	TRBV6-6	-	-	CASSYLGTYNEQFF	TGTGCCAGCAGTTACCTCGGGACCTACAATGAGCAGTTCTTC
TRBJ2-1	TRBV20-1	TRBD2	-	CSASSLAGLAGGSSYNEQFF	TGCAGTGCTAGCAGCCTTGCGGGACTAGCGGGGGGGAGCTCCTACAATGAGCAGTTCTTC
TRBJ2-1	TRBV10-3	-	-	CAISEGEGSHEQFF	TGTGCCATCAGTGAGGGCGAGGGATCTCATGAGCAGTTCTTC
TRBJ2-2	TRBV25-1	-	-	CASGETGELFF	TGTGCCAGCGGAGAAACCGGGGAGCTGTTTTTT
TRBJ2-7	TRBV11-2	TRBD1	-	CASSSTKQGAHEQYF	TGTGCCAGCAGCTCTACCAAACAGGGGGCCCACGAGCAGTACTTC
TRBJ2-5	TRBV5-1	TRBD1	few	CASSPGQGEQETQYF	TGCGCCAGCAGCCCGGGACAGGGGGAGCAAGAGACCCAGTACTTC
TRBJ1-5	TRBV12-3/TRBV12-4	-	-	CARSLGASNQPQHF	TGTGCCAGGAGTTTGGGGGCGAGCAATCAGCCCCAGCATTTT
TRBJ2-7	TRBV3-1	-	-	CASSQVQDEQYF	TGTGCCAGCAGCCAAGTGCAGGACGAGCAGTACTTC
TRBJ2-1	TRBV20-1	-	-	CSARILVTNNEQFF	TGCAGTGCTAGAATCTTGGTAACCAACAATGAGCAGTTCTTC
TRBJ2-1	TRBV9	-	-	CASSPRGTLVSDEQFF	TGTGCCAGCAGCCCCCGCGGGACTTTGGTCTCGGATGAGCAGTTCTTC
TRBJ2-6	TRBV6-6	TRBD1	-	CASSHRGLGSGANVLTF	TGTGCCAGCAGCCACAGGGGGCTAGGCTCTGGGGCCAACGTCCTGACTTTC
TRBJ2-7	TRBV3-1	-	-	CASSHSTRRRGSYEQYF	TGTGCCAGCAGCCATTCCACTCGAAGGCGGGGCTCCTACGAGCAGTACTTC
TRBJ1-4	TRBV28	-	-	CASSLAPTNEKLFF	TGTGCCAGCAGCCTTGCTCCAACTAATGAAAAACTGTTTTTT
TRBJ2-4	TRBV9	-	few	CASSLPPENIQYF	TGTGCCAGCAGCTTACCGCCCGAAAACATTCAGTACTTC
TRBJ1-5	TRBV10-3	TRBD1	-	CATGQGAGQPQHF	TGTGCCACCGGACAGGGGGCAGGTCAGCCCCAGCATTTT
TRBJ2-7	TRBV5-6	TRBD1	-	CASSQYRQGASREQYF	TGTGCCAGCAGCCAATACCGACAGGGGGCTTCCCGCGAGCAGTACTTC
TRBJ1-1	TRBV5-1	-	-	CASSSGQTGNTEAFF	TGCGCCAGCAGCTCAGGCCAGACAGGGAACACTGAAGCTTTCTTT
TRBJ2-4	TRBV12-3/TRBV12-4	-	-	CASSRPSLRDIQYF	TGTGCCAGCAGTCGCCCCTCCCTAAGAGACATTCAGTACTTC
TRBJ2-1	TRBV5-1	TRBD1	-	CASSSDRGAYNEQFF	TGCGCCAGCAGCTCCGACAGGGGGGCCTACAATGAGCAGTTCTTC
TRBJ2-4	TRBV20-1	TRBD1	-	CSAREGTGDKKNIQYF	TGCAGTGCTAGAGAAGGGACAGGGGACAAGAAAAACATTCAGTACTTC